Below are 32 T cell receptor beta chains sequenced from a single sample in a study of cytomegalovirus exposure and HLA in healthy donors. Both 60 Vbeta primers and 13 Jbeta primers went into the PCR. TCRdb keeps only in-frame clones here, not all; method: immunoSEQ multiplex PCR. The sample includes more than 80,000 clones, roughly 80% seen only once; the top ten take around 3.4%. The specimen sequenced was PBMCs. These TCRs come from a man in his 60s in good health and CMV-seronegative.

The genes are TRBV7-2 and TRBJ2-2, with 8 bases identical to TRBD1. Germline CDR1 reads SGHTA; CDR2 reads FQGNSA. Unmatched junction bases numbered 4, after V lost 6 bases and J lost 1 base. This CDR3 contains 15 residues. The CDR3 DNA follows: TGTGCCAGCAGGAGAGGGACAGGGAACACCGGGGAGCTGTTTTTT. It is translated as CASRRGTGNTGELFF. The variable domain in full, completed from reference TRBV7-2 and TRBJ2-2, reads GAGVSQSPSNKVTEKGKDVELRCDPISGHTALYWYRQSLGQGLEFLIYFQGNSAPDKSGLPSDRFSAERTGGSVSTLTIQRTQQEDSAVYLCASRRGTGNTGELFFGEGSRLTVL.

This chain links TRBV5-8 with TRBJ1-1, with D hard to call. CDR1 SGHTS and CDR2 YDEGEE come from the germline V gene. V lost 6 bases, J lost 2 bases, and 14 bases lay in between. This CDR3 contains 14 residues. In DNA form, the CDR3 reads TGTGCCAGCACCTCCTATCCTCGCAACACTGAAGCTTTCTTT. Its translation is CASTSYPRNTEAFF.

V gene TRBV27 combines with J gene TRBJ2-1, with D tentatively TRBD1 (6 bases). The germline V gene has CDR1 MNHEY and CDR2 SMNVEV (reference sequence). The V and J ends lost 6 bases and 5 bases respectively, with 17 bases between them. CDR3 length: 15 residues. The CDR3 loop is CASSYRVLLNNEQFF. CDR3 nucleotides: TGTGCCAGCAGCTACAGGGTGCTTCTAAACAATGAGCAGTTCTTC.

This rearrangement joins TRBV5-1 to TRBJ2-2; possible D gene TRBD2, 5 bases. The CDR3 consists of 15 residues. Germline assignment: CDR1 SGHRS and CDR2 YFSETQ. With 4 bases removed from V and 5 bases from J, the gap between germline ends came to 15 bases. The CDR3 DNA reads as TGCGCCAGCAGCCCCACAGCCTCGGGAACCGGGGAGCTGTTTTTT. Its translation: CASSPTASGTGELFF.

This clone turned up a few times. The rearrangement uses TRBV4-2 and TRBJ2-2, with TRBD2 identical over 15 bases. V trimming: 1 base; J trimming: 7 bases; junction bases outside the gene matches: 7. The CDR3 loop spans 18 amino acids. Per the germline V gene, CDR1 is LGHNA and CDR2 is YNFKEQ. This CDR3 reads CASSQVARTSGGGGELFF. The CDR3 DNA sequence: TGTGCCAGCAGCCAAGTAGCAAGGACTAGCGGGGGGGGCGGGGAGCTGTTTTTT.

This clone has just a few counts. DNA of the CDR3: TGCGCCAGCAGCTCGGATTTGGTTGAGGTACGGCCAGATACGCAGTATTTT. This translates into CASSSDLVEVRPDTQYF. J is TRBJ2-3 and V is TRBV5-1; no clear D gene. The CDR3 sequence is 17 residues long. Germline lookup yields CDR1 SGHRS and CDR2 YFSETQ. Trimming shortened V by 3 bases and J by 4 bases, and 21 bases separated the two germline ends.

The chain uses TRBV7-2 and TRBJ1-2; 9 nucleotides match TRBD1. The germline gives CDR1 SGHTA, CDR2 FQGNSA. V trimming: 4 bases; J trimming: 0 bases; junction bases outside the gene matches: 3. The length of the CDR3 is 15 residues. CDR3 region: CASSSRDRANYGYTF. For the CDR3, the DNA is TGTGCCAGCAGCTCCCGGGACAGGGCTAACTATGGCTACACCTTC.

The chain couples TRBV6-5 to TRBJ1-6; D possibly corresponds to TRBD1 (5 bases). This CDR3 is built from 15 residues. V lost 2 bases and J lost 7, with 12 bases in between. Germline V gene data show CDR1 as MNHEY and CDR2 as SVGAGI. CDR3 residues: CASSYGGTGNSPLHF. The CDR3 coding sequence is TGTGCCAGCAGTTACGGGGGGACGGGGAATTCACCCCTCCACTTT.

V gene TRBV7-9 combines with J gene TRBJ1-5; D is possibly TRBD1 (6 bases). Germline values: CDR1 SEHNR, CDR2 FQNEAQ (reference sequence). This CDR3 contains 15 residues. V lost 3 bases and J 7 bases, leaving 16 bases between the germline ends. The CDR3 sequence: CASSLGPGGGQPQHF. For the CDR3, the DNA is TGTGCCAGCAGCTTGGGTCCGGGGGGCGGGCAGCCCCAGCATTTT.

The CDR3 region is CASSRDRAHRRETQYF. In nucleotides, the CDR3 is TGTGCCAGCAGCCGGGACAGGGCGCACAGGCGGGAGACCCAGTACTTC. The genes are TRBV14 and TRBJ2-5, with TRBD1 identical over 9 bases. V shed 4 bases and J 5 bases; nucleotides not matched to a gene: 11. CDR1 and CDR2 from the germline V gene are SGHDN and FVKESK. This CDR3 has 16 amino acids.

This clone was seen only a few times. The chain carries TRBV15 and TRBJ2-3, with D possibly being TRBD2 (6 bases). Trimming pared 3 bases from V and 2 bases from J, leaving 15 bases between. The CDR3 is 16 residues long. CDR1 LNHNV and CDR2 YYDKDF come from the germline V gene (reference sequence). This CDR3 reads CATSRFTGEITDTQYF. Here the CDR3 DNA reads TGTGCCACCAGCAGGTTTACGGGGGAAATCACAGATACGCAGTATTTT.

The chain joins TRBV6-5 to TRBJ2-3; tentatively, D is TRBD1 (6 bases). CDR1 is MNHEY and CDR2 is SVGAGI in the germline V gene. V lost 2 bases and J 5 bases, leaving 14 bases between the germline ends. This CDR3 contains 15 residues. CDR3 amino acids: CASSYERGRGDTQYF. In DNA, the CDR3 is TGTGCCAGCAGTTACGAGAGGGGCAGGGGAGATACGCAGTATTTT.

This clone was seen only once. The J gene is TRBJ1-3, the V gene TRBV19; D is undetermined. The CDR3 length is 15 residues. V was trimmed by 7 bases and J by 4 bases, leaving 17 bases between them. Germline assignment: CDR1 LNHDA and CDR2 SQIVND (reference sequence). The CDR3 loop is CASIDRLGEGNTIYF. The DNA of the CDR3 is TGTGCCAGTATCGATCGCCTCGGAGAGGGAAACACCATATATTTT.

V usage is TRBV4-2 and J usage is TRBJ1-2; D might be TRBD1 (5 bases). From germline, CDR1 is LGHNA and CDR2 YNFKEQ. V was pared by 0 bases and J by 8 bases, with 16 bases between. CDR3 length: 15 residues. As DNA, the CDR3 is TGTGCCAGCAGCCAAGACCCCGCTGGAGGGGTCGGCTACACCTTC. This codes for CASSQDPAGGVGYTF.

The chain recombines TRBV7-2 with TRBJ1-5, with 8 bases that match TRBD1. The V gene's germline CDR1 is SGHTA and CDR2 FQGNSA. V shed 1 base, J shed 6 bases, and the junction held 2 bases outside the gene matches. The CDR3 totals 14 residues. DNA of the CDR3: TGTGCCAGCAGCTTAGAACAGGGGGTTCAGCCCCAGCATTTT. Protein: CASSLEQGVQPQHF.

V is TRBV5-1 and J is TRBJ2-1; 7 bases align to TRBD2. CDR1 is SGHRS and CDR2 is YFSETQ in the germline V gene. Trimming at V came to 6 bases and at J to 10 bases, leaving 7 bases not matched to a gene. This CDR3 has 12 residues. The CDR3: CASTAGDAEQFF. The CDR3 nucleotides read TGCGCCAGCACTGCGGGGGATGCCGAGCAGTTCTTC.

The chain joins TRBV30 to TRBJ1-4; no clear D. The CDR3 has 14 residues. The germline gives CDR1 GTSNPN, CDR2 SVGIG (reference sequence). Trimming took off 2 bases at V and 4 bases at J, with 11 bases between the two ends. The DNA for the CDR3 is TGTGCCTGGAGTCGTCACAGCATTAATGAAAAACTGTTTTTT. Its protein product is CAWSRHSINEKLFF.

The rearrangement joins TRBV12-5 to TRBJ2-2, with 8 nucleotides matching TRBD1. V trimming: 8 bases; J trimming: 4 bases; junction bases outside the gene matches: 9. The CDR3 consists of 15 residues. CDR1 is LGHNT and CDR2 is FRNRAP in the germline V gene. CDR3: CASSLTGGRTGELFF. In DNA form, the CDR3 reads TGTGCTAGTTCCCTAACAGGGGGGCGCACCGGGGAGCTGTTTTTT.

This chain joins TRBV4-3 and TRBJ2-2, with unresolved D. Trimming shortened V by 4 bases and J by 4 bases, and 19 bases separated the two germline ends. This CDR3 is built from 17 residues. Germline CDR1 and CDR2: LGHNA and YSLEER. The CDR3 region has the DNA TGCGCCAGCAGCCGCCAAAGGTTTAAGGCGGCCACCGGGGAGCTGTTTTTT. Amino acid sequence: CASSRQRFKAATGELFF.

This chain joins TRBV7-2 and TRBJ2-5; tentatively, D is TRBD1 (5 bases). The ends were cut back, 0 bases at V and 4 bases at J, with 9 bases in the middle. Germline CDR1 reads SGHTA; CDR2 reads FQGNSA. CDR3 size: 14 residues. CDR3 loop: CASSLAGLGETQYF. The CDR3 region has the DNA TGTGCCAGCAGCTTAGCGGGGCTTGGAGAGACCCAGTACTTC.

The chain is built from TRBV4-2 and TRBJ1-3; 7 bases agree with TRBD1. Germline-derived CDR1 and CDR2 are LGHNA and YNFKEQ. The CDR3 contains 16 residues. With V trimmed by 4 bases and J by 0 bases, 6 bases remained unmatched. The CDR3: CASSPTGTASGNTIYF. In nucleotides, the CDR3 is TGTGCCAGCAGCCCGACAGGGACCGCCTCTGGAAACACCATATATTTT.

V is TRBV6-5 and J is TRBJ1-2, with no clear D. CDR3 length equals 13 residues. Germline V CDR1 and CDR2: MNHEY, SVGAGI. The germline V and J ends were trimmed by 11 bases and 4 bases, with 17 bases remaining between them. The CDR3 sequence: CASGSGGGYGYTF. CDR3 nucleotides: TGTGCCTCCGGCAGTGGAGGAGGCTATGGCTACACCTTC.

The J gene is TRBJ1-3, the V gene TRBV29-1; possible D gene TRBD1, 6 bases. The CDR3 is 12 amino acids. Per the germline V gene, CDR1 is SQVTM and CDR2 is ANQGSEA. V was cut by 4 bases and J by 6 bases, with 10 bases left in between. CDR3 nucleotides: TGCAGCGTTGCCCCAGGGGCAAACACCATATATTTT. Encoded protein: CSVAPGANTIYF.

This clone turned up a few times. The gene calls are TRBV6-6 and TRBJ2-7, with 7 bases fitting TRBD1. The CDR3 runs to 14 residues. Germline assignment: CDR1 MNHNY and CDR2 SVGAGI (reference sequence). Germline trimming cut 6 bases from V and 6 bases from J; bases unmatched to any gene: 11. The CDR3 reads CASSQNRGPGEQYV. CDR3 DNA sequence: TGTGCCAGCAGCCAGAACAGGGGACCGGGCGAGCAGTACGTC.

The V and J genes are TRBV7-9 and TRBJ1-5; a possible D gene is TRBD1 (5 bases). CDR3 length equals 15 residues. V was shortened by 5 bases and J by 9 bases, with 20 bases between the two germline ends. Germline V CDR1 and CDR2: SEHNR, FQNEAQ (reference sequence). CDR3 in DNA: TGTGCCAGCAGCGCCGGGGGGTCCCCAGATTGGCCCCAGCATTTT. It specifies CASSAGGSPDWPQHF.

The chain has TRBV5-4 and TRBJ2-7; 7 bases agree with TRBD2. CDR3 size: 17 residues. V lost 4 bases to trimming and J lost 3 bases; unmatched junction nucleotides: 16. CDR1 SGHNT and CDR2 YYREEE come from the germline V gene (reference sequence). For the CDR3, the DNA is TGTGCCAGCAGCATTGCGGGCGGTTCCGCGGGGGTCTACGAGCAGTACGTC. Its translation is CASSIAGGSAGVYEQYV.

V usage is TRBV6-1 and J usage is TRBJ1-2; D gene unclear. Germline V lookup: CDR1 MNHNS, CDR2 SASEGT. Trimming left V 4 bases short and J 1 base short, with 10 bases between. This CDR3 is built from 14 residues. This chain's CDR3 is CASSVMTSNYGYTF. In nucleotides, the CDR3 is TGTGCCAGCAGTGTTATGACAAGTAACTATGGCTACACCTTC.

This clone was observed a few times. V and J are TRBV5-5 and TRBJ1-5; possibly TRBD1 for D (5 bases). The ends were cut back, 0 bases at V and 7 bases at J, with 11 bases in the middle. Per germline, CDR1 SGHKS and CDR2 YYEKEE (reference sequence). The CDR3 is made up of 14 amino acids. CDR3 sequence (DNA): TGTGCCAGCAGCTTGGGGCAGGGTATACAGCCCCAGCATTTT. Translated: CASSLGQGIQPQHF.

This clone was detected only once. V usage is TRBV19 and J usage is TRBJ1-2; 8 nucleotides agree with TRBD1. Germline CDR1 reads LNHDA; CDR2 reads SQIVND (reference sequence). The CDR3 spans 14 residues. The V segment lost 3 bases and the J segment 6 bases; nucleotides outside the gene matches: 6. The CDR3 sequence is CASSIVKTGDGYTF. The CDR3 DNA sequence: TGTGCCAGTAGTATCGTCAAGACAGGGGATGGCTACACCTTC.

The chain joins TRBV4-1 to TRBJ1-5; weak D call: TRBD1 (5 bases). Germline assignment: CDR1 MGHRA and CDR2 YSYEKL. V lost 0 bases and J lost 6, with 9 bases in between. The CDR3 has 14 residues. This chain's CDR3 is CASSQDRGSQPQHF. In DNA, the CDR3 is TGCGCCAGCAGCCAAGATAGGGGCAGTCAGCCCCAGCATTTT.

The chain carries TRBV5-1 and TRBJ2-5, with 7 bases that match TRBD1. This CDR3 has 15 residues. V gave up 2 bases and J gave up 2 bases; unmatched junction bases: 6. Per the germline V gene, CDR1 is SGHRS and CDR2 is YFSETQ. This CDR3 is CASSLATGVQETQYF. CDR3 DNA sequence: TGCGCCAGCAGCTTAGCTACAGGGGTACAAGAGACCCAGTACTTC.

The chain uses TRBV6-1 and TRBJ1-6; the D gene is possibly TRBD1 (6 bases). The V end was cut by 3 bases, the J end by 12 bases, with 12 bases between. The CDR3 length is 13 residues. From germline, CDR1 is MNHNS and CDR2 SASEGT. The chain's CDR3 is CASSEERQVPLHF. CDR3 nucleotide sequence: TGTGCCAGCAGTGAGGAGAGACAGGTACCCCTCCACTTT.